Listed below are T cell receptor beta chains from one sample, sequenced in a study of OX40 agonist ivuxolimab in advanced cancers. This table comes from immunoSEQ multiplex PCR, and its TCRdb copy is limited to in-frame clones, with some not included. Counted here are approximately 76,000 clones, about nine tenths occurring once; the ten biggest clones make up less than 0.8%. The sequencing here drew on CD4+ or CD8+ T cells sorted from blood, taken in a trial of the OX40 agonist ivuxolimab. Source of these receptors: an adult with an advanced solid tumor such as melanoma, head and neck, liver or kidney cancer. Each CDR3 is given with its conserved first and last residue. D genes are given only for firm matches. Clone size is stated in some rows and not others, as once, few, many or a class when expanded.

CDR3: CASIQAVFGELFF
DNA: TGTGCCAGCATTCAGGCAGTATTCGGGGAGCTGTTTTTT
D: .
size: .
J: TRBJ2-2
V: TRBV6-1

CDR3: CASSTRTGPNTGELFF
DNA: TGTGCCAGCAGCACCCGGACAGGGCCAAACACCGGGGAGCTGTTTTTT
D: TRBD1
size: .
J: TRBJ2-2
V: TRBV7-8

CDR3: CASSQDSLAVYGANVLTF
DNA: TGCGCCAGCAGCCAAGATTCCCTAGCGGTCTATGGGGCCAACGTCCTGACTTTC
D: TRBD2
size: .
J: TRBJ2-6
V: TRBV4-3

CDR3: CAWIRGQRETQYF
DNA: TGTGCCTGGATAAGGGGACAGAGAGAGACCCAGTACTTC
D: TRBD1
size: once
J: TRBJ2-5
V: TRBV30

CDR3: CASSQEIQNVGAFF
DNA: TGCGCCAGCAGCCAAGAAATACAGAACGTTGGAGCTTTCTTT
D: .
size: .
J: TRBJ1-1
V: TRBV4-3

CDR3: CAWSPRGAKNIQYF
DNA: TGTGCCTGGAGTCCCCGGGGAGCCAAAAACATTCAGTACTTC
D: .
size: .
J: TRBJ2-4
V: TRBV30

CDR3: CASSRQGAYEQFF
DNA: TGTGCCAGCAGTCGACAGGGGGCCTATGAGCAGTTCTTC
D: TRBD1
size: .
J: TRBJ2-1
V: TRBV6-5

CDR3: CASSSNTGGSYNEQFF
DNA: TGCGCCAGCAGCTCCAACACAGGGGGCTCCTACAATGAGCAGTTCTTC
D: TRBD1
size: .
J: TRBJ2-1
V: TRBV5-1

CDR3: CASSRNLFRGETQYF
DNA: TGTGCCAGCAGTAGAAATTTATTCCGGGGAGAGACCCAGTACTTC
D: .
size: .
J: TRBJ2-5
V: TRBV27

CDR3: CAWRGPGTSNSPLHF
DNA: TGTGCCTGGAGGGGCCCTGGGACAAGTAATTCACCCCTCCACTTT
D: .
size: few
J: TRBJ1-6
V: TRBV30

CDR3: CASSLDQGIAFF
DNA: TGTGCCAGCAGCTTGGATCAGGGGATAGCTTTCTTT
D: .
size: once
J: TRBJ1-1
V: TRBV5-4

CDR3: CASSGGSPGAQHF
DNA: TGTGCCAGCAGCGGAGGTTCTCCAGGGGCCCAGCATTTT
D: .
size: few
J: TRBJ1-5
V: TRBV27

CDR3: CASGEPQHF
DNA: TGTGCCAGCGGGGAGCCCCAGCATTTT
D: .
size: once
J: TRBJ1-5
V: TRBV6-1

CDR3: CASSLDRGGTQYF
DNA: TGTGCCAGCAGTCTGGACAGGGGGGGCACGCAGTATTTT
D: TRBD1
size: .
J: TRBJ2-3
V: TRBV5-4

CDR3: CASSYTGDINYGYTF
DNA: TGCGCCAGCAGCTATACAGGGGATATTAACTATGGCTACACCTTC
D: TRBD1
size: .
J: TRBJ1-2
V: TRBV5-1

CDR3: CASSVSGGAAGANVLTF
DNA: TGTGCCAGCAGCGTTAGCGGGGGGGCCGCTGGGGCCAACGTCCTGACTTTC
D: TRBD2
size: .
J: TRBJ2-6
V: TRBV9

CDR3: CASSPPTGGNTEAFF
DNA: TGTGCCAGCTCACCACCGACAGGTGGGAACACTGAAGCTTTCTTT
D: .
size: .
J: TRBJ1-1
V: TRBV18

CDR3: CASSPQAGGGGANVLTF
DNA: TGTGCCAGCAGCCCCCAGGCAGGGGGAGGTGGGGCCAACGTCCTGACTTTC
D: .
size: few
J: TRBJ2-6
V: TRBV7-6

CDR3: CASSLKIGTVRETQYF
DNA: TGTGCCAGCAGCTTAAAAATCGGGACAGTAAGGGAGACCCAGTACTTC
D: TRBD1
size: .
J: TRBJ2-5
V: TRBV7-9

CDR3: CASSLMSDRVIVNTEAFF
DNA: TGTGCCAGCAGCCTGATGTCCGACAGGGTTATTGTGAACACTGAAGCTTTCTTT
D: TRBD1
size: .
J: TRBJ1-1
V: TRBV5-6

CDR3: CARDRGTEAFF
DNA: TGTGCCAGGGACAGGGGGACTGAAGCTTTCTTT
D: TRBD1
size: .
J: TRBJ1-1
V: TRBV30

CDR3: CASSPRMGVDFDEQYF
DNA: TGTGCCAGCAGCCCCCGGATGGGCGTCGACTTCGACGAGCAGTACTTC
D: .
size: .
J: TRBJ2-7
V: TRBV9

CDR3: CASSEGQGRANVLTF
DNA: TGTGCCAGTAGTGAGGGACAGGGGAGGGCCAACGTCCTGACTTTC
D: TRBD1
size: .
J: TRBJ2-6
V: TRBV19

CDR3: CASTGLTWGAGNTIYF
DNA: TGTGCCAGTACCGGCTTGACGTGGGGCGCTGGAAACACCATATATTTT
D: .
size: few
J: TRBJ1-3
V: TRBV19

CDR3: CASSLGAGAYNEQFF
DNA: TGTGCCAGCAGCCTTGGGGCGGGAGCGTACAATGAGCAGTTCTTC
D: TRBD2
size: .
J: TRBJ2-1
V: TRBV6-1

CDR3: CASRRGIFYEQYF
DNA: TGTGCCAGCCGCCGCGGGATCTTCTACGAGCAGTACTTC
D: .
size: once
J: TRBJ2-7
V: TRBV6-5